This T cell receptor (beta chain) was captured by sequencing in a study of blood T cell repertoires in COVID-19. V was shortened by 1 base and J by 3 bases, with 6 bases between the two germline ends. CDR3 size: 13 residues. Per germline, CDR1 SGHTA and CDR2 FQGNSA. TCRdb's copy holds only in-frame clones and misses some; the assay was immunoSEQ multiplex PCR. The sample carries over 40,000 clones, approximately 90% recorded once. The receptor comes from a man between 65 and 85 years old with acute or convalescent COVID-19. The chain has TRBV7-2 and TRBJ1-2; possible D gene TRBD1, 6 bases. Specimen: peripheral blood. The CDR3 spells CASSLGTDYGYTF. CDR3 coding DNA: TGTGCCAGCAGCTTAGGGACAGACTATGGCTACACCTTC.